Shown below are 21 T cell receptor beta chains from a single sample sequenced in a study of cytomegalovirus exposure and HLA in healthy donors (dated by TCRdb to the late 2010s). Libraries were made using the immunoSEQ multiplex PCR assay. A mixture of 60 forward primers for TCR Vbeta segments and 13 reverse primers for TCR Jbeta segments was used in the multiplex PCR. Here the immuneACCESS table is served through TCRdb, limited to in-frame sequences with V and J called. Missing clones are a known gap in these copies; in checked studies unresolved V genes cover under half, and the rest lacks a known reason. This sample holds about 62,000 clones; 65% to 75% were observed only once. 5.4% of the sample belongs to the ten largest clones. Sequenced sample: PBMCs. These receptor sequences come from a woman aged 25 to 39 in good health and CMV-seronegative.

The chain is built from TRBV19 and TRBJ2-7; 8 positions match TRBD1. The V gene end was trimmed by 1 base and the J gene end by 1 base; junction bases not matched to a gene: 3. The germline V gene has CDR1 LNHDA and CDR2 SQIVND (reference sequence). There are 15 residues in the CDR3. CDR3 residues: CASSIATGASYEQYF. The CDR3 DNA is TGTGCCAGTAGTATAGCGACAGGGGCTTCCTACGAGCAGTACTTC.

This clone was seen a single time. CDR3 in amino acids: CASSLGLAGGNEQFF. In nucleotides, the CDR3 is TGTGCCAGCAGCTTGGGACTAGCGGGGGGCAATGAGCAGTTCTTC. The V and J genes are TRBV5-4 and TRBJ2-1, with 13 bases identical to TRBD2. The CDR3 loop spans 15 amino acids. From germline, CDR1 is SGHNT and CDR2 YYREEE (reference sequence). J was trimmed by 6 bases and V by 0 bases; bases with no gene match: 0.

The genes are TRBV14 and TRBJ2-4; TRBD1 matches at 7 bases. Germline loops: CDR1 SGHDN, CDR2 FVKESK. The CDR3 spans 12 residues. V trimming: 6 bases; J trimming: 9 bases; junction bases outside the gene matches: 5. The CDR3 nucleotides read TGTGCCAGCAGGACGGCAGGGGGCATTCAGTACTTC. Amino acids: CASRTAGGIQYF.

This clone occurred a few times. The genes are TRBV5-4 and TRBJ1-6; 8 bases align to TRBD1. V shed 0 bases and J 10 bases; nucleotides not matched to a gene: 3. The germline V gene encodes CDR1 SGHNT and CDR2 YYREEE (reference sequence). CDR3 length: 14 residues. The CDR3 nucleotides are TGTGCCAGCAGCTTGGCAGGGGGCAGATCACCCCTCCACTTT. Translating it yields CASSLAGGRSPLHF.

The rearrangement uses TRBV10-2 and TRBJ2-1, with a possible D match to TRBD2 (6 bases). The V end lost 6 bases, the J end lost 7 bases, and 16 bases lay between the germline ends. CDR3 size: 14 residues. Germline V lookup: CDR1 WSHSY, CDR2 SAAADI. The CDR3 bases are TGCGCCAGCAGGACAACCGGGACTCAGAATGAGCAGTTCTTC. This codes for CASRTTGTQNEQFF.

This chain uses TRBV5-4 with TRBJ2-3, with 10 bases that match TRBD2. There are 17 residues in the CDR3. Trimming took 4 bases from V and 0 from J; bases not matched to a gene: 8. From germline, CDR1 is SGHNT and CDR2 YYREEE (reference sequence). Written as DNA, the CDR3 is TGTGCCAGCAGCGATAGGACTAGCGGTGCTAGCACAGATACGCAGTATTTT. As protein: CASSDRTSGASTDTQYF.

CDR3 nucleotides: TGTGCCAGCAGCGTAGTAAGCGGATACACAGATACGCAGTATTTT. The encoded protein is CASSVVSGYTDTQYF. The chain employs TRBV9 and TRBJ2-3; the D gene is possibly TRBD2 (5 bases). Trimming took 0 bases from V and 2 from J, leaving 10 bases between them. CDR3 length: 15 amino acids. In germline, CDR1 is SGDLS, CDR2 YYNGEE. Filled out from reference TRBV9 and TRBJ2-3, the complete variable domain reads DSGVTQTPKHLITATGQRVTLRCSPRSGDLSVYWYQQSLDQGLQFLIQYYNGEERAKGNILERFSAQQFPDLHSELNLSSLELGDSALYFCASSVVSGYTDTQYFGPGTRLTVL.

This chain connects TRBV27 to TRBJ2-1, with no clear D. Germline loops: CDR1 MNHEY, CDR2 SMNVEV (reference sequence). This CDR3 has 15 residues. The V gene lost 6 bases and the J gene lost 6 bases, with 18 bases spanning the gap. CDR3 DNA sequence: TGTGCCAGCAGCAACCAGAAGTTGTCGGGCAATGAGCAGTTCTTC. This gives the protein CASSNQKLSGNEQFF.

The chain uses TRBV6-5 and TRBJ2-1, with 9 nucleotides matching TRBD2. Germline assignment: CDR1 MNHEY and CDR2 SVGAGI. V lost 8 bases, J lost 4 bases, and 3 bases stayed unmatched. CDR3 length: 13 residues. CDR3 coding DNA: TGTGCCAGCCGGACTAGCGTATACAATGAGCAGTTCTTC. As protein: CASRTSVYNEQFF.

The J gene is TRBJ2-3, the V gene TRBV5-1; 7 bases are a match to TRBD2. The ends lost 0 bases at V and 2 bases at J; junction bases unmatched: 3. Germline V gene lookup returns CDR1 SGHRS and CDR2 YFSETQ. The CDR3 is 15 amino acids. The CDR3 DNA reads TGCGCCAGCAGCTTGGAGCGGGGACCCACAGATACGCAGTATTTT. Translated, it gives CASSLERGPTDTQYF.

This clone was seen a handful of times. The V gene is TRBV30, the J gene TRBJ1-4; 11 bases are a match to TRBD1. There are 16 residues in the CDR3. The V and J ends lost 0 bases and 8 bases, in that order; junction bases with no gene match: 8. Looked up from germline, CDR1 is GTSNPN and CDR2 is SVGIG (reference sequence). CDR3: CAWSVGTGGYQEKLFF. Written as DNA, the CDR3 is TGTGCCTGGAGTGTAGGGACAGGGGGATATCAAGAAAAACTGTTTTTT.

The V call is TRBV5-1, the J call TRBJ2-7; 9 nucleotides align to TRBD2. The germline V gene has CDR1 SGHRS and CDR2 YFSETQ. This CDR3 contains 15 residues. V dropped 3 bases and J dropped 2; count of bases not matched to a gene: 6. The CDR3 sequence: CASSWTSAPPYEQYF. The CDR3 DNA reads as TGCGCCAGCAGCTGGACTAGCGCCCCTCCCTACGAGCAGTACTTC.

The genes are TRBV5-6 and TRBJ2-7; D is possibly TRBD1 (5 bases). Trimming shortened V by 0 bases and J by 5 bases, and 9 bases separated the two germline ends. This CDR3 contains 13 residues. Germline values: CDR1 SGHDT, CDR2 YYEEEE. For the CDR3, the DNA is TGTGCCAGCAGCTTGGCGGACAAAAACGAGCAGTACTTC. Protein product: CASSLADKNEQYF. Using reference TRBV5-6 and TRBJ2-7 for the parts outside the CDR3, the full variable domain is DAGVTQSPTHLIKTRGQQVTLRCSPKSGHDTVSWYQQALGQGPQFIFQYYEEEERQRGNFPDRFSGHQFPNYSSELNVNALLLGDSALYLCASSLADKNEQYFGPGTRLTVT.

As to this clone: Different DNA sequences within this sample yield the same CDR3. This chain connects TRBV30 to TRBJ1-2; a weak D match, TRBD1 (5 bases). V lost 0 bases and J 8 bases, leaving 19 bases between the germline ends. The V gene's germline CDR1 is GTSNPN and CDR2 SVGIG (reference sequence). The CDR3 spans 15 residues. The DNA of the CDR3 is TGTGCCTGGAGTGTTGGCAGGACAACCCCTGGGGGCTACACCTTC. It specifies CAWSVGRTTPGGYTF.

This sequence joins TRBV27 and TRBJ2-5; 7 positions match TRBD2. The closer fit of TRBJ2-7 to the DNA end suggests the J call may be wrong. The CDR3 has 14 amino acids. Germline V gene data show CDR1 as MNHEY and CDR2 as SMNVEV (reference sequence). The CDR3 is CASGRLADSYEQYF. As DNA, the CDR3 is TGTGCAAGTGGGAGGCTAGCGGACTCCTACGAGCAGTACTTC.

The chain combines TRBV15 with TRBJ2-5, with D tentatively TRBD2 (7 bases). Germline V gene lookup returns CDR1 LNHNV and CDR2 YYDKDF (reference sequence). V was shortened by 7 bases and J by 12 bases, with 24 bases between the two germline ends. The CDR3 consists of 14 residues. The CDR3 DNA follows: TGTGCCACCACCAGCCGAGGGGGGGCGTATCAAAAGTACTTC. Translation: CATTSRGGAYQKYF.

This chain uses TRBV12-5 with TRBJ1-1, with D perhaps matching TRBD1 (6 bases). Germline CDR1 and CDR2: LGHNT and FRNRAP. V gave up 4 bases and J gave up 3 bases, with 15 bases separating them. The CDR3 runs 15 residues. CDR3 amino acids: CASGSQGWTDTEAFF. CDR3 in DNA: TGTGCTAGTGGTTCCCAAGGGTGGACAGACACTGAAGCTTTCTTT.

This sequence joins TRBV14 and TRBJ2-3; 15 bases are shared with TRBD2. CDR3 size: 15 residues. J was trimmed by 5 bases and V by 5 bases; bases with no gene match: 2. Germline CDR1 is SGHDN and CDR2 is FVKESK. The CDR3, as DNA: TGTGCCAGCAGCGGACTAGCGGGAGGGGGAGATACGCAGTATTTT. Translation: CASSGLAGGGDTQYF.

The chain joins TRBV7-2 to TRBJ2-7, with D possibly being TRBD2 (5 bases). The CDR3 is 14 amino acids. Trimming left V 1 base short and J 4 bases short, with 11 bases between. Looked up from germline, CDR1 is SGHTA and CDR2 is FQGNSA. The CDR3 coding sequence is TGTGCCAGCAGCTTAGGGGGAGTGTCGTACGAGCAGTACGTC. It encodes CASSLGGVSYEQYV.

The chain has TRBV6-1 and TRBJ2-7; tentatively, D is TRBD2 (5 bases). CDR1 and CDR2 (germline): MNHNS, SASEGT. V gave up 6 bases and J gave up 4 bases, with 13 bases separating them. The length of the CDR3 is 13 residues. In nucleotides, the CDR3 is TGTGCCAGCAGAAGGACTGGTGAATACGAGCAGTACTTC. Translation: CASRRTGEYEQYF.

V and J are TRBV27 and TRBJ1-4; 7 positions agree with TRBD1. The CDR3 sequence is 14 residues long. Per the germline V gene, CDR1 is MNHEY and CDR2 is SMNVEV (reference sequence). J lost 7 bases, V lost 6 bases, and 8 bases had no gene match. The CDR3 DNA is TGTGCCAGCAGAACCATACAGGGGAGTGAAAAACTGTTTTTT. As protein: CASRTIQGSEKLFF.